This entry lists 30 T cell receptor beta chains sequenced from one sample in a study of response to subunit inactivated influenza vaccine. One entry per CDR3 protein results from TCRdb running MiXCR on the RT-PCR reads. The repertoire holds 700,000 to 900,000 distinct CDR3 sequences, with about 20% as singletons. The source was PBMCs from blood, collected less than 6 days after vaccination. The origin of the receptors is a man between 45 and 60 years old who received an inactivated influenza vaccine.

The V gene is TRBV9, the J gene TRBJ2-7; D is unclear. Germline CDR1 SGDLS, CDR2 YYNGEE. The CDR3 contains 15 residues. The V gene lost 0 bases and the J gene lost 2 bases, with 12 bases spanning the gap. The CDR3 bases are TGTGCCAGCAGCGTAGCTGGCGATACCGCCTACGAGCAGTACTTC. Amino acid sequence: CASSVAGDTAYEQYF.

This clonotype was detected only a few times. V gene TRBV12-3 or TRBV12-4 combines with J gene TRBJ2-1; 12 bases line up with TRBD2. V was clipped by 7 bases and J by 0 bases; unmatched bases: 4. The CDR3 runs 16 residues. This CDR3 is CASMTSGSSSYNEQFF. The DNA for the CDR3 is TGTGCCAGCATGACTAGCGGGAGTAGCTCCTACAATGAGCAGTTCTTC.

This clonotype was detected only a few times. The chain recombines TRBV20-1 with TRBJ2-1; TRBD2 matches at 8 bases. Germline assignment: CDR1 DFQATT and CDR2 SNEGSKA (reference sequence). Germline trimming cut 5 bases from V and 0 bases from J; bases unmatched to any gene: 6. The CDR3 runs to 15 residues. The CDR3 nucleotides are TGCAGTGCTGTACTAGCGGTAAGCTCCTACAATGAGCAGTTCTTC. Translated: CSAVLAVSSYNEQFF.

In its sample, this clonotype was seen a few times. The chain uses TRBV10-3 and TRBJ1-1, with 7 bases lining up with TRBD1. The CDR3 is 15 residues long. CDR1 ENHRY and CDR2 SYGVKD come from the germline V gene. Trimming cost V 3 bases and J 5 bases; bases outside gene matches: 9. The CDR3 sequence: CAISDPGQSQTEAFF. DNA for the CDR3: TGTGCCATCAGTGACCCGGGACAGAGCCAGACTGAAGCTTTCTTT.

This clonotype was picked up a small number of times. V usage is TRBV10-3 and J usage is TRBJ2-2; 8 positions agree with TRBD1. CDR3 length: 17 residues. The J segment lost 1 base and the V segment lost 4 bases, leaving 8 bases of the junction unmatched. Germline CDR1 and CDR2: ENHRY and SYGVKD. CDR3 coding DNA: TGTGCCATCAGTGGGGCTTTCGGGACAGGGAACACCGGGGAGCTGTTTTTT. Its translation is CAISGAFGTGNTGELFF.

The CDR3 DNA is TGTGCCACCAGTGACTCAGGGGTTGGAGAGACCCAGTACTTC. It translates to CATSDSGVGETQYF. The chain combines TRBV24-1 with TRBJ2-5, with D maybe TRBD1 (6 bases). The CDR3 contains 14 residues. The ends were cut back, 4 bases at V and 4 bases at J, with 12 bases in the middle. Germline-derived CDR1 and CDR2 are KGHDR and SFDVKD.

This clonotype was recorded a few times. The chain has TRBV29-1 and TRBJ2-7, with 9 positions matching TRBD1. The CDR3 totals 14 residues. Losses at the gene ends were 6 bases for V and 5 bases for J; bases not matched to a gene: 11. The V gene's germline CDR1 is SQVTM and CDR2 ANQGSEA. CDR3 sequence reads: CSVASGTGSNEQYF. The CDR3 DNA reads TGCAGCGTGGCGTCCGGGACAGGGTCCAACGAGCAGTACTTC.

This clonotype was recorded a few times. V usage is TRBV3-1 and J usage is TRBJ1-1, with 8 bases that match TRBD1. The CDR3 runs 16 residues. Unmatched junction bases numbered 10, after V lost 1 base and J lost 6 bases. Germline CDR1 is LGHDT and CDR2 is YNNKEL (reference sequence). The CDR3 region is CASSQVLGQQGAEAFF. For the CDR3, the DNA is TGTGCCAGCAGCCAAGTCTTGGGGCAACAGGGGGCTGAAGCTTTCTTT.

The CDR3 sequence is CASSPGGGSTDTQYF. Written as DNA, the CDR3 is TGTGCCAGCAGCCCCGGTGGGGGGAGCACAGATACGCAGTATTTT. This rearrangement joins TRBV11-2 to TRBJ2-3; D might be TRBD2 (6 bases). CDR1 and CDR2 from the germline V gene are SGHAT and FQNNGV. CDR3 length equals 15 residues. Trimming took 5 bases from V and 0 from J, leaving 12 bases between them.

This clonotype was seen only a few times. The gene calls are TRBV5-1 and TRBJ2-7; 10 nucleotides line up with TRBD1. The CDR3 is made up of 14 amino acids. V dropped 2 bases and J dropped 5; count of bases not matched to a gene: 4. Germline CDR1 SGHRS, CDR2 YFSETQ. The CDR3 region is CASSLRQGANEQYF. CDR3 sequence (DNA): TGCGCCAGCAGCTTACGACAGGGGGCGAACGAGCAGTACTTC.

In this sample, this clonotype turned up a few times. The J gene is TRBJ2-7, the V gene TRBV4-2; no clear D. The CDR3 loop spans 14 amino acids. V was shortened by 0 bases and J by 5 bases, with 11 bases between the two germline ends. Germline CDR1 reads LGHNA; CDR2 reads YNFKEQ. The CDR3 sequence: CASSQELTFNEQYF. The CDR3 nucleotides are TGTGCCAGCAGCCAAGAACTAACATTCAACGAGCAGTACTTC.

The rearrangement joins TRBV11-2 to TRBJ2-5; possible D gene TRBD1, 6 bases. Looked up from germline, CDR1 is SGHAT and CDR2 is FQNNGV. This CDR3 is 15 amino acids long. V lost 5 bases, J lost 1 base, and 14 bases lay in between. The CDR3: CASSDSRGSQETQYF. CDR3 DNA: TGTGCCAGCAGCGACTCTAGGGGGAGCCAAGAGACCCAGTACTTC.

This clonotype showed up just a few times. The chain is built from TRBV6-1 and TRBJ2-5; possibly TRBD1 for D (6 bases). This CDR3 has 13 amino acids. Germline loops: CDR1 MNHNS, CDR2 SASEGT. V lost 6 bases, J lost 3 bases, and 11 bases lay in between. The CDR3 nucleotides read TGTGCCAGCAGCGAGAACAGGGAAGAGACCCAGTACTTC. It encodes CASSENREETQYF.

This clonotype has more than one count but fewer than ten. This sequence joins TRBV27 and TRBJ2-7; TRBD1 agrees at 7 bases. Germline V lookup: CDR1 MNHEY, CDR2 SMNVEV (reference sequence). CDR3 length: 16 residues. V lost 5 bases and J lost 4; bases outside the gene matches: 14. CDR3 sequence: CASSTLGQGVSYEQYF. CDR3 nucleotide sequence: TGTGCCAGCAGTACCCTCGGGCAGGGGGTGTCATACGAGCAGTACTTC.

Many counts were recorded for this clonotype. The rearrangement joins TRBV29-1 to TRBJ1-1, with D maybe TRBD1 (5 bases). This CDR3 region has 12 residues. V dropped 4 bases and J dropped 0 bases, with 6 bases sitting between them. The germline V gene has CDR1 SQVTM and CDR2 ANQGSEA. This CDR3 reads CSVVQVNTEAFF. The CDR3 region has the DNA TGCAGCGTTGTACAGGTGAACACTGAAGCTTTCTTT.

CDR3 DNA sequence: TGCAGCGTAAACGCCGGGTATGGCTACACCTTC. This sequence encodes CSVNAGYGYTF. This chain connects TRBV29-1 to TRBJ1-2; D ambiguous. Trimming shortened V by 6 bases and J by 5 bases, and 10 bases separated the two germline ends. The CDR3 is 11 residues long. Germline CDR1 is SQVTM and CDR2 is ANQGSEA.

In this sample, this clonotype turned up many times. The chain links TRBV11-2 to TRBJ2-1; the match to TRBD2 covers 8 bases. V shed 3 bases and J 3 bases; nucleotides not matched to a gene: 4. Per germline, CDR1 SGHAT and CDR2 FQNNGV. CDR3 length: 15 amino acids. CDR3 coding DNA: TGTGCCAGCAGCTTCACTAGCGGCTACTACAATGAGCAGTTCTTC. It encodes CASSFTSGYYNEQFF.

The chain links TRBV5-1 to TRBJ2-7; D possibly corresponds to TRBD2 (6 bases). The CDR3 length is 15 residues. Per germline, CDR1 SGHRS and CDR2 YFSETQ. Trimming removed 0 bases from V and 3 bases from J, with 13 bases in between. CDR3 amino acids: CASSLVATSGYEQYF. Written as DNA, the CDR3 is TGCGCCAGCAGCTTGGTCGCGACTAGTGGCTACGAGCAGTACTTC.

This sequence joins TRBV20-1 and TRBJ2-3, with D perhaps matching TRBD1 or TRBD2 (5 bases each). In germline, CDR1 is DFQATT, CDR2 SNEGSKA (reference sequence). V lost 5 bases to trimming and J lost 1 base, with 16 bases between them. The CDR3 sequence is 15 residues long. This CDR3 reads CSASSGGRGTDTQYF. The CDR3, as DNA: TGCAGTGCTTCATCTGGGGGTAGGGGCACAGATACGCAGTATTTT.

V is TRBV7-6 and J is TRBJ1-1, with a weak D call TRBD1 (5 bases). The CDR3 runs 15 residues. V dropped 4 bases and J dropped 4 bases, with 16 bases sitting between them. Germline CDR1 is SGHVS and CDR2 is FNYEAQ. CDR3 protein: CASSSSWGSSTEAFF. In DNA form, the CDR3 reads TGTGCCAGCAGCTCATCATGGGGGAGTTCCACTGAAGCTTTCTTT. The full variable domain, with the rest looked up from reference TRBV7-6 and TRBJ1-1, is GAGVSQSPRYKVTKRGQDVALRCDPISGHVSLYWYRQALGQGPEFLTYFNYEAQQDKSGLPNDRFSAERPEGSISTLTIQRTEQRDSAMYRCASSSSWGSSTEAFFGQGTRLTVV.

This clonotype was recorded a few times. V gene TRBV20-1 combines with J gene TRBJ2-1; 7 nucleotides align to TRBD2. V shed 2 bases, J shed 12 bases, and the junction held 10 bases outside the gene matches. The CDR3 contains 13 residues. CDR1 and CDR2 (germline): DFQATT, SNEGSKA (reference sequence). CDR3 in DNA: TGCAGTGCTAGACCCCGGGGGGTCGAGGGGCAGTTCTTC. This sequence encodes CSARPRGVEGQFF.

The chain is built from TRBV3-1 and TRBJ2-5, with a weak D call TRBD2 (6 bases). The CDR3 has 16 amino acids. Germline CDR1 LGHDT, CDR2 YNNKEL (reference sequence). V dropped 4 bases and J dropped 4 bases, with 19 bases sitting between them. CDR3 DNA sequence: TGTGCCAGCAGCCGCGGGGATAGTCAAGTTCGAGAGACCCAGTACTTC. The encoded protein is CASSRGDSQVRETQYF.

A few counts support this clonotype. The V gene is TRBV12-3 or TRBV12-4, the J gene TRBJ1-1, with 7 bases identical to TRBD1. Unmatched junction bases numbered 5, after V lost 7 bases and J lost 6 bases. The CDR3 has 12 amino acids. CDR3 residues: CASTRGGPEAFF. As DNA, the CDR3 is TGTGCCAGCACCAGGGGGGGCCCTGAAGCTTTCTTT.

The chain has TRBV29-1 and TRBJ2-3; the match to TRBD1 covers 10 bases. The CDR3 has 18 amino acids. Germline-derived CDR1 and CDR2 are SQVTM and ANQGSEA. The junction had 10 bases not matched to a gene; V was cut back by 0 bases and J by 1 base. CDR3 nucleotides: TGCAGCGTTGAAGATTTCGACAGGGGGCGCCTTGGCACAGATACGCAGTATTTT. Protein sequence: CSVEDFDRGRLGTDTQYF.

CDR3 region: CATSDSTVSPYQETQYF. The CDR3 nucleotides read TGTGCCACCAGTGACTCGACCGTATCGCCTTACCAAGAGACCCAGTACTTC. V and J are TRBV24-1 and TRBJ2-5; D is uncertain. From germline, CDR1 is KGHDR and CDR2 SFDVKD. Trimming took off 4 bases at V and 0 bases at J, with 17 bases between the two ends. This CDR3 comprises 17 residues.

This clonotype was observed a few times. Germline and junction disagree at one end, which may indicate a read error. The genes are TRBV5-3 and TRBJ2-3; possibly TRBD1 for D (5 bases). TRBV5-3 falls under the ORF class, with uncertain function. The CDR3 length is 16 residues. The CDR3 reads CASSLGRAYSTDTQYF. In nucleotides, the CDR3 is TGTGCCAGCAGCTTGGGCAGGGCTTATAGCACAGATACGCAGTATTTT.

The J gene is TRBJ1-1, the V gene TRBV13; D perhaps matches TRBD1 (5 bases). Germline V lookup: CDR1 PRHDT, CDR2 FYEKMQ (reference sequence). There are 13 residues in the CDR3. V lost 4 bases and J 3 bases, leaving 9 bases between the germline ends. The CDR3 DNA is TGTGCCAGCAGCTCGCGGGGGTACACTGAAGCTTTCTTT. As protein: CASSSRGYTEAFF. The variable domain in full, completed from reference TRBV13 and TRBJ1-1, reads AAGVIQSPRHLIKEKRETATLKCYPIPRHDTVYWYQQGPGQDPQFLISFYEKMQSDKGSIPDRFSAQQFSDYHSELNMSSLELGDSALYFCASSSRGYTEAFFGQGTRLTVV.

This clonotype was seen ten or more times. CDR3 protein: CSARDRGTETQYF. CDR3 nucleotides: TGCAGTGCTAGAGACAGGGGGACAGAGACCCAGTACTTC. V is TRBV20-1 and J is TRBJ2-5, with 7 bases that match TRBD1. There are 13 residues in the CDR3. V dropped 0 bases and J dropped 4; count of bases not matched to a gene: 2. CDR1 is DFQATT, CDR2 SNEGSKA, per germline (reference sequence).

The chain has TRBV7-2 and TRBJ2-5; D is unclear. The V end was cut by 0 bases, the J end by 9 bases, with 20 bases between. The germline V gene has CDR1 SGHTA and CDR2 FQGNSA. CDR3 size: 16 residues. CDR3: CASSLARQGPRVAQYF. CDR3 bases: TGTGCCAGCAGCTTAGCGAGGCAAGGCCCAAGAGTGGCCCAGTACTTC.

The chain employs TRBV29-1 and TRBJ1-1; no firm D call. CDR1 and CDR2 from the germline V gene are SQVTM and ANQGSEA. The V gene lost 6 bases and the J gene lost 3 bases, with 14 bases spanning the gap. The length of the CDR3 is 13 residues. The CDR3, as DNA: TGCAGCGTCGGGAGCAATAAGGACACTGAAGCTTTCTTT. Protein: CSVGSNKDTEAFF.